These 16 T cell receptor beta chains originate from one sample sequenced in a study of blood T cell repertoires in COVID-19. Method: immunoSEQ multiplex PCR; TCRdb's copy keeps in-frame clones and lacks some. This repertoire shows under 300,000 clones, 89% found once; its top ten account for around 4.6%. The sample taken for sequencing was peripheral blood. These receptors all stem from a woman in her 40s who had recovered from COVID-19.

The CDR3, as DNA: TGTGCCAGCAGCCCCATTTGGCTAGCGTCTTACAATGAGCAGTTCTTC. It codes for CASSPIWLASYNEQFF. V gene TRBV7-9 combines with J gene TRBJ2-1; tentatively, D is TRBD2 (6 bases). Germline V lookup: CDR1 SEHNR, CDR2 FQNEAQ (reference sequence). CDR3 size: 16 residues. With 5 bases removed from V and 4 bases from J, the gap between germline ends came to 18 bases.

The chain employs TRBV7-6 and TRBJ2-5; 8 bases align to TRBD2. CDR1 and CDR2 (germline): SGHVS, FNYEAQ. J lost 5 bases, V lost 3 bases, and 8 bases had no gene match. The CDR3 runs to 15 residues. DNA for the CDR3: TGTGCCAGCAGCTTTAATAGCGGGGTGGGGGAGACCCAGTACTTC. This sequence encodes CASSFNSGVGETQYF.

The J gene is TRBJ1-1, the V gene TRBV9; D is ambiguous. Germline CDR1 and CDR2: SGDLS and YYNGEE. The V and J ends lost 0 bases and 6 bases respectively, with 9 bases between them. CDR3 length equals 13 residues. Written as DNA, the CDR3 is TGTGCCAGCAGCGTAGCAACGGGATCTGAAGCTTTCTTT. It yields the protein CASSVATGSEAFF.

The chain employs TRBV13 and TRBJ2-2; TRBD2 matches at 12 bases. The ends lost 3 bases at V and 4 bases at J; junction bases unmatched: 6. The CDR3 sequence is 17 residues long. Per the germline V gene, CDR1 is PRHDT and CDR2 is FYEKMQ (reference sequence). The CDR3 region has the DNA TGTGCCAGCAGCTTCCTAGCGGGAGGGCCTTTCACCGGGGAGCTGTTTTTT. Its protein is CASSFLAGGPFTGELFF.

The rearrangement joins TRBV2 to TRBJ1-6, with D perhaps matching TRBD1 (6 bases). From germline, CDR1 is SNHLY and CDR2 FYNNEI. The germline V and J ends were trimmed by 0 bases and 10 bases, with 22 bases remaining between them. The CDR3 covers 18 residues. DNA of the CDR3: TGTGCCAGCAGTGAAGCGCTCTTAGGGGGTCCTAGTAGATCACCCCTCCACTTT. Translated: CASSEALLGGPSRSPLHF.

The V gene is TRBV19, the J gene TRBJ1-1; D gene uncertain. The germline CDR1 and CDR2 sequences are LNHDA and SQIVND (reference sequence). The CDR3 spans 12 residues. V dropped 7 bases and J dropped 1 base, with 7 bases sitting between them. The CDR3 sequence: CASISWNTEAFF. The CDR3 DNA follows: TGTGCCAGTATATCTTGGAACACTGAAGCTTTCTTT.

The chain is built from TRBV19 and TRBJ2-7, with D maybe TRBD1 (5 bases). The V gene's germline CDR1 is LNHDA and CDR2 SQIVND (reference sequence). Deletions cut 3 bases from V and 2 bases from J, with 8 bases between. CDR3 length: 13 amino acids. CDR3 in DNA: TGTGCCAGTAGTATGCCGACAGCCTACGAGCAGTACTTC. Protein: CASSMPTAYEQYF.

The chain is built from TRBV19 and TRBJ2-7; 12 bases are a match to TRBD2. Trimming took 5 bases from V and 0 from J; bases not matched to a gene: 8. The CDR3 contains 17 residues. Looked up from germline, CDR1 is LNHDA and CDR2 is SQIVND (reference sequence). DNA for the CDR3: TGTGCCAGTAGTTCCCTGGGACTAGCGGGCCACTCCTACGAGCAGTACGTC. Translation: CASSSLGLAGHSYEQYV.

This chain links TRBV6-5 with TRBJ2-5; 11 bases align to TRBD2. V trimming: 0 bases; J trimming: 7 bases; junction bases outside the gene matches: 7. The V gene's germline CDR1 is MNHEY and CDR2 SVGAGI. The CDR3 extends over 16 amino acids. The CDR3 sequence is CASSYSSLAGGGTQYF. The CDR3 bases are TGTGCCAGCAGTTACTCGAGTTTAGCGGGAGGGGGGACCCAGTACTTC.

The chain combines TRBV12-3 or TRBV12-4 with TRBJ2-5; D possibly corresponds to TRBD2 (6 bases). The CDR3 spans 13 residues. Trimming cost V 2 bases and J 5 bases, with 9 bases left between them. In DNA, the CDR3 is TGTGCCAGCAGTTTAAAGGAGGGGGAGACCCAGTACTTC. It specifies CASSLKEGETQYF.

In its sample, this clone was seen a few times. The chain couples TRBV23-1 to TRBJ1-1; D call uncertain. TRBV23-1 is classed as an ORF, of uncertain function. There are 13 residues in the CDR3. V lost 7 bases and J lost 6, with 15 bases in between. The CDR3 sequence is CASTPTTRPEAFF. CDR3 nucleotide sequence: TGCGCCAGCACCCCTACGACAAGACCTGAAGCTTTCTTT.

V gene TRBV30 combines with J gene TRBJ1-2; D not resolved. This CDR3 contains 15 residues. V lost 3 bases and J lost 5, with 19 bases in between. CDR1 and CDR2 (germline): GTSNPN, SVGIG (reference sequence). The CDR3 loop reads CAWRDGRRFGYGYTF. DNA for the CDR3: TGTGCCTGGAGGGACGGACGGAGGTTTGGGTATGGCTACACCTTC.

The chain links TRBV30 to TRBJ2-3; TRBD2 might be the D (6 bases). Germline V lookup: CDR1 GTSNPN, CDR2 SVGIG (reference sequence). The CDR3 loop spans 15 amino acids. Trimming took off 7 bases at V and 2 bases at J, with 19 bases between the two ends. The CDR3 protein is CAFSIGSGNTDTQYF. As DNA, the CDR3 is TGTGCCTTTAGCATCGGGAGTGGGAACACAGATACGCAGTATTTT. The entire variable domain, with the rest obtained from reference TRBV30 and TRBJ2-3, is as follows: SQTIHQWPATLVQPVGSPLSLECTVEGTSNPNLYWYRQAAGRGLQLLFYSVGIGQISSEVPQNLSASRPQDRQFILSSKKLLLSDSGFYLCAFSIGSGNTDTQYFGPGTRLTVL.

The CDR3 DNA sequence: TGTGCCAGCAGCTTGTCAGCGTCTGGAAACACCATATATTTT. This translates into CASSLSASGNTIYF. The chain employs TRBV5-6 and TRBJ1-3; D is undetermined. This CDR3 spans 14 amino acids. Germline V gene sequence: CDR1 SGHDT, CDR2 YYEEEE. V lost 1 base and J 1 base, leaving 6 bases between the germline ends. Full variable domain (rest looked up from reference TRBV5-6 and TRBJ1-3): DAGVTQSPTHLIKTRGQQVTLRCSPKSGHDTVSWYQQALGQGPQFIFQYYEEEERQRGNFPDRFSGHQFPNYSSELNVNALLLGDSALYLCASSLSASGNTIYFGEGSWLTVV.

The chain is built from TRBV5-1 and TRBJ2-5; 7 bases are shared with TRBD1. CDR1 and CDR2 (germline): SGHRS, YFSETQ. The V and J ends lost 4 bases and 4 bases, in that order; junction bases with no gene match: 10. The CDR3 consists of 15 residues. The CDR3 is CASSPRQGGGETQYF. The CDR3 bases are TGCGCCAGCAGCCCCCGACAGGGTGGAGGAGAGACCCAGTACTTC.

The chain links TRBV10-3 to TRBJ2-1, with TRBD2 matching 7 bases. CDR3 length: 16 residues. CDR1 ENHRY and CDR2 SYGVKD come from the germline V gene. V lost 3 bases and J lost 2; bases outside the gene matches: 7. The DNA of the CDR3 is TGTGCCATCAGTGAAAGGGCTAGCGGACCCTACAATGAGCAGTTCTTC. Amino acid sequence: CAISERASGPYNEQFF.